This T cell receptor (beta chain) was recorded in a study of T cell clonotyping in hematopoietic cell transplantation (dated by TCRdb to the early 2020s). With regard to the full study: A total of 120 to 150 blood samples were gathered in the study from roughly 40 consecutive transplant recipients along with their related donors. Recruitment of patients ran from 2015 to early 2017, and follow-up continued until September 2020 or until death. Paper-wide results and their limitations: The sample size was limited, and because cells were not sorted, the contributions of CD4 and CD8 repertoires could not be separated. Overlap with donor repertoires was found for only a small fraction of recipient repertoires, with over 95% found to appear de novo at the given depth. Broader posttransplant TCR repertoire diversity was predicted by donor and pretransplant recipient Inverse Simpson Index values. Recipient TCR diversity fell after transplant, with pathologically expanded clonotypes rising progressively from day 30 to day 180.

A remark on this clone: Its cognate antigen has yet to be identified. One base away there is no much larger clone; base qualities are not given.

Blood samples for TCR beta sequencing were given by related transplant donors. Using Nuclei Lysis Solution, genomic DNA was extracted from unfractionated peripheral blood mononuclear cells that were either fresh or cryopreserved. The immunoSEQ assay, a bias-controlled multiplex PCR using V- and J-specific primers, was used to amplify TCR beta CDR3 regions from genomic DNA. A second PCR step added a proprietary barcode and Illumina adapter sequences to the CDR3 amplicons. CDR3 libraries were sequenced on an Illumina MiSeq instrument. For the original study's pipeline: Export and quality control were done with immunoSEQ Analyzer 3.0, while downstream analyses used R Bioconductor and Immunarch. Only productive rearrangements within the normalized downsampled data set were used in the calculation of repertoire metrics. In the normalized cohort, a clonotype counted as pathologically expanded if the clonotype was larger than 5 templates. The Inverse Simpson Index was used to measure repertoire diversity. To capture all clonotypes, CMV-specificity analyses were performed on the non-normalized data set. TCRdb took over this immuneACCESS table, retaining in-frame rearrangements with V and J assigned. Such tables are incomplete; in checked studies, under half of the missing clones stem from an unresolved V gene, and the remainder is unexplained. Clone size and the V and J calls come from that table; the DNA yielded D and trimming. The sample yields 70,000 or so clones; 94% were counted once. The leading ten clones occupy roughly 1.7% of the sample.

Relative to germline, V is 4 bases shorter and J is 2 bases shorter, with 15 bases between their ends. According to the germline V gene (reference sequence), CDR1 reads GTSNPN and CDR2 reads SVGIG. The CDR3 spans 15 residues, from the cysteine through the phenylalanine. CDR3 DNA is the only sequence kept; it has 45 bases, read in frame from the first base. The receptor chain draws on TRBV30 and TRBJ1-5; the D gene identity is not certain. The source material was peripheral blood mononuclear cells. This clonotype originated in a man aged 50 to 60 in good health. Some clones in this sample may be carry-over from other donors' samples. CDR3 reads: CAWTVSGRRNQPQHF. At the DNA level, the sequence is TGTGCCTGGACAGTCTCCGGCAGACGCAATCAGCCCCAGCATTTT.